These 19 T cell receptor beta chains were sequenced from one sample in a study of identical twins. Each CDR3 protein gets one entry after TCRdb re-called the 5' RACE reads with MiXCR. The sample carries 400,000 to 550,000 distinct CDR3 sequences, roughly 21% recorded once. These data also formed part of another study, on T cells expressing NK-cell markers.

The specimen was CD4+ T cells sorted from blood. These receptors originate from a young woman in good health.

This clonotype was counted between two and nine times. V is TRBV29-1 and J is TRBJ2-3; tentatively, D is TRBD2 (5 bases). CDR1 SQVTM and CDR2 ANQGSEA come from the germline V gene. The CDR3 extends over 14 amino acids. V was cut by 6 bases and J by 3 bases, with 16 bases left in between. Here the CDR3 DNA reads TGCAGCGTGGAGGTTGGCCTTAGGACAGATACGCAGTATTTT. It is translated as CSVEVGLRTDTQYF.

V and J are TRBV6-1 and TRBJ1-4; no clear D. Trimming left V 4 bases short and J 3 bases short, with 9 bases between. The CDR3 consists of 14 residues. CDR1 and CDR2 from the germline V gene are MNHNS and SASEGT. For the CDR3, the DNA is TGTGCCAGCAGTGTTCGGCCTGCTAATGAAAAACTGTTTTTT. Protein product: CASSVRPANEKLFF.

This clonotype was detected ten times or more. The chain combines TRBV18 with TRBJ1-5; 11 positions match TRBD1. This CDR3 is built from 15 residues. Germline loops: CDR1 KGHSH, CDR2 LQKENI. Trimming took 3 bases from V and 2 from J; bases not matched to a gene: 0. The CDR3 sequence is CASSPDRGRNQPQHF. The CDR3 coding sequence is TGTGCCAGCTCACCGGACAGGGGGCGCAATCAGCCCCAGCATTTT.

This chain connects TRBV20-1 to TRBJ2-1; TRBD2 might be the D (6 bases). The CDR3 length is 14 residues. V lost 3 bases and J lost 2, with 11 bases in between. Germline V gene lookup returns CDR1 DFQATT and CDR2 SNEGSKA (reference sequence). The CDR3 protein is CSASGGGTYNEQFF. In DNA form, the CDR3 reads TGCAGTGCTAGTGGGGGAGGTACCTACAATGAGCAGTTCTTC.

V is TRBV20-1 and J is TRBJ1-2; D might be TRBD1 (6 bases). The germline CDR1 and CDR2 sequences are DFQATT and SNEGSKA (reference sequence). Trimming pared 3 bases from V and 4 bases from J, leaving 18 bases between. This CDR3 has 15 residues. The CDR3 coding sequence is TGCAGTGCTAGGCCGCAGGGGACGCCATCCTATGGCTACACCTTC. Amino acids: CSARPQGTPSYGYTF.

This clonotype was seen a few times. The CDR3 protein is CASSKTSGSTDTQYF. Written as DNA, the CDR3 is TGTGCCAGCAGTAAAACTTCCGGGAGCACAGATACGCAGTATTTT. The rearrangement uses TRBV2 and TRBJ2-3; no clear D. The V gene lost 5 bases and the J gene lost 0 bases, with 12 bases spanning the gap. The CDR3 consists of 15 residues. Germline V gene sequence: CDR1 SNHLY, CDR2 FYNNEI.

The V gene is TRBV10-3, the J gene TRBJ2-7; TRBD2 agrees at 9 bases. This CDR3 comprises 16 residues. Germline V gene lookup returns CDR1 ENHRY and CDR2 SYGVKD. Unmatched junction bases numbered 8, after V lost 1 base and J lost 4 bases. The CDR3 DNA reads TGTGCCATCAGTGAGTATGGACTAGCGACTCTTTACGAGCAGTACTTC. Its translation: CAISEYGLATLYEQYF.

The rearrangement joins TRBV9 to TRBJ2-3; a weak D match, TRBD1 (7 bases). V lost 4 bases to trimming and J lost 5 bases, with 17 bases between them. This CDR3 contains 15 residues. Germline V lookup: CDR1 SGDLS, CDR2 YYNGEE. The CDR3 reads CASSSGGQGRDTQYF. The CDR3 region has the DNA TGTGCCAGCAGCTCAGGGGGGCAGGGAAGAGATACGCAGTATTTT.

This chain connects TRBV5-1 to TRBJ2-3, with D possibly TRBD1 on 6 matching bases. V lost 4 bases and J lost 4, with 16 bases in between. CDR3 length: 15 amino acids. Germline V gives CDR1 SGHRS, CDR2 YFSETQ. Written as DNA, the CDR3 is TGCGCCAGCAGCCCCAGGGGCGGGCCCTCAGATACGCAGTATTTT. Translating gives CASSPRGGPSDTQYF. Using reference TRBV5-1 and TRBJ2-3 for the parts outside the CDR3, the full variable domain is KAGVTQTPRYLIKTRGQQVTLSCSPISGHRSVSWYQQTPGQGLQFLFEYFSETQRNKGNFPGRFSGRQFSNSRSEMNVSTLELGDSALYLCASSPRGGPSDTQYFGPGTRLTVL.

The chain uses TRBV12-3 or TRBV12-4 and TRBJ2-1, with 12 positions matching TRBD2. Trimming removed 5 bases from V and 9 bases from J; junction bases left unmatched: 11. There are 16 residues in the CDR3. This CDR3 reads CASSPTWTSGKGEQFF. CDR3 sequence (DNA): TGTGCCAGCAGTCCCACCTGGACTAGCGGGAAAGGTGAGCAGTTCTTC.

This clonotype was counted between two and nine times. The CDR3 sequence: CASSHRTSGTDTQYF. In DNA, the CDR3 is TGTGCCAGCAGCCACCGGACTAGCGGAACAGATACGCAGTATTTT. This chain connects TRBV12-3 or TRBV12-4 to TRBJ2-3; TRBD2 matches at 10 bases. Unmatched junction bases numbered 6, after V lost 6 bases and J lost 3 bases. The CDR3 is made up of 15 amino acids.

This clonotype was recorded at least ten times. This chain joins TRBV12-3 or TRBV12-4 and TRBJ2-7; D is possibly TRBD1 (6 bases). V dropped 6 bases and J dropped 0 bases, with 12 bases sitting between them. CDR3 length equals 14 residues. CDR3 sequence: CASRRTVDSYEQYF. CDR3 DNA sequence: TGTGCCAGCAGGAGGACAGTCGACTCCTACGAGCAGTACTTC.

Only one count was recorded for this clonotype. The chain employs TRBV6-2 or TRBV6-3 and TRBJ2-3; no definite D call. Germline V gives CDR1 MNHEY, CDR2 SVGEGT. V lost 4 bases to trimming and J lost 6 bases, with 8 bases between them. The CDR3 spans 12 residues. CDR3 sequence (DNA): TGTGCCAGCAGTTCCGCGAGGGATACGCAGTATTTT. Protein: CASSSARDTQYF.

This clonotype was recorded a few times. This chain joins TRBV28 and TRBJ2-7; D remains unclear. With 2 bases removed from V and 0 bases from J, the gap between germline ends came to 8 bases. The CDR3 is made up of 14 amino acids. Germline assignment: CDR1 MDHEN and CDR2 SYDVKM. The CDR3: CASSLVLSSYEQYF. The CDR3 bases are TGTGCCAGCAGTTTAGTCCTTAGCTCCTACGAGCAGTACTTC.

This clonotype was recorded a few times. The chain employs TRBV5-1 and TRBJ2-7; D is ambiguous. The CDR3 loop spans 16 amino acids. Trimming left V 2 bases short and J 0 bases short, with 15 bases between. Germline CDR1 reads SGHRS; CDR2 reads YFSETQ. CDR3 DNA sequence: TGCGCCAGCAGCTTTGGGTTTCCAGGCAGCTCCTACGAGCAGTACTTC. This sequence encodes CASSFGFPGSSYEQYF.

This clonotype has only a few counts. V usage is TRBV20-1 and J usage is TRBJ2-1; D is unclear. This CDR3 spans 13 amino acids. Germline V gene data show CDR1 as DFQATT and CDR2 as SNEGSKA (reference sequence). With 6 bases removed from V and 6 bases from J, the gap between germline ends came to 15 bases. The CDR3 region has the DNA TGCAGTGCCTCTGGCGGAACCCTCAATGAGCAGTTCTTC. Translating gives CSASGGTLNEQFF.

This clonotype has a handful of counts. The chain uses TRBV5-1 and TRBJ2-1, with 8 nucleotides matching TRBD1. CDR1 is SGHRS and CDR2 is YFSETQ in the germline V gene. With V trimmed by 0 bases and J by 3 bases, 8 bases remained unmatched. This CDR3 comprises 17 residues. CDR3 nucleotides: TGCGCCAGCAGCTTGGGACCCGGACAGGGAAGCTACAATGAGCAGTTCTTC. It translates to CASSLGPGQGSYNEQFF.

Only a few counts were recorded for this clonotype. The CDR3 region has the DNA TGTGCCAGCTCAGCCCCGGGACAGAGAAATCAGCCCCAGCATTTT. Translation gives CASSAPGQRNQPQHF. The V call is TRBV18, the J call TRBJ1-5, with TRBD1 matching 7 bases. CDR1 KGHSH and CDR2 LQKENI come from the germline V gene. Losses at the gene ends were 5 bases for V and 4 bases for J; bases not matched to a gene: 8. The CDR3 is 15 residues long. The full variable domain, rest sourced from reference TRBV18 and TRBJ1-5, is NAGVMQNPRHLVRRRGQEARLRCSPMKGHSHVYWYRQLPEEGLKFMVYLQKENIIDESGMPKERFSAEFPKEGPSILRIQQVVRGDSAAYFCASSAPGQRNQPQHFGDGTRLSIL.

This chain uses TRBV6-5 with TRBJ1-5; perhaps TRBD1 as D (5 bases). Trimming stripped 2 bases from V and 5 bases from J, with 10 bases between. In germline, CDR1 is MNHEY, CDR2 SVGAGI. This CDR3 is built from 14 residues. The CDR3 DNA reads as TGTGCCAGCAGTTACCCAGGGACCTATCAGCCCCAGCATTTT. Its translation is CASSYPGTYQPQHF.